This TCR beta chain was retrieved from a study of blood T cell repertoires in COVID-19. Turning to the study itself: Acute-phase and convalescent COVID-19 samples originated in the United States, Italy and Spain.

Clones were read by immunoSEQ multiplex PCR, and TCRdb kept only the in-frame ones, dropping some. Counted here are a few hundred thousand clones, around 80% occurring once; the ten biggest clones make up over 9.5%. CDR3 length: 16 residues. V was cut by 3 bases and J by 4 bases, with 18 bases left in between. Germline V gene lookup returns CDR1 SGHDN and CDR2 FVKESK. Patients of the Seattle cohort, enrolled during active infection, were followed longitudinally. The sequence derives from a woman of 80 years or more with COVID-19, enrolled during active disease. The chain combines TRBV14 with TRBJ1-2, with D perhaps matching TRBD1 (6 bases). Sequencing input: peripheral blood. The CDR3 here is CASSQLTGLGTYGYTF. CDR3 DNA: TGTGCCAGCAGCCAGCTAACAGGGTTGGGGACCTATGGCTACACCTTC.